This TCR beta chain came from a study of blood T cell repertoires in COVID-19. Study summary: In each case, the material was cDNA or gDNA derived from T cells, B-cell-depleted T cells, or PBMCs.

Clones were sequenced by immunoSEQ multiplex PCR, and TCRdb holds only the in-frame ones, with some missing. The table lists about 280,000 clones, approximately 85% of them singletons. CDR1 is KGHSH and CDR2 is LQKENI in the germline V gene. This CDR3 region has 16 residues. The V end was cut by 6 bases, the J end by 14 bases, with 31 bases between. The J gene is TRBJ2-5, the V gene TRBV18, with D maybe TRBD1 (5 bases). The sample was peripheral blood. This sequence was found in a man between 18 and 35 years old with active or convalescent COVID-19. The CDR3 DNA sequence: TGTGCCAGCTCCACCACCCCAGGGAAAGGTTCGGCGAAAATTTACTTC. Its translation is CASSTTPGKGSAKIYF. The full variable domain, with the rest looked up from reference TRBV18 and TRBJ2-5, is NAGVMQNPRHLVRRRGQEARLRCSPMKGHSHVYWYRQLPEEGLKFMVYLQKENIIDESGMPKERFSAEFPKEGPSILRIQQVVRGDSAAYFCASSTTPGKGSAKIYFGPGTRLLVL.